The TCR beta chain under discussion was sequenced for a study of blood T cells in healthy people across ages. Study findings and constraints: In older individuals, TCR beta diversity per million T cells was lower, falling roughly linearly with age. Any conclusive comparison of naive versus antigen-experienced cells was prevented by using unsorted PBMCs.

Unmatched junction bases numbered 10, after V lost 5 bases and J lost 8 bases. Looked up from germline, CDR1 is MNHEY and CDR2 is SVGAGI. This CDR3 has 14 amino acids. For this clonotype: Its specificity is not known.

Isolation recovered at least 6.5 million PBMCs from every sample. Through a sample-barcoded 5' primer and a J-beta primer mix, a second PCR was run for 7 to 11 cycles. TCRdb fed the 5' RACE reads into MiXCR, producing one record per CDR3 protein. This table holds around 990,000 distinct CDR3 sequences, less than 25% found once. The data were also submitted as part of a second study, on T cells of mothers and their children. That paper adds: The TCR beta CDR3 read count exceeded 9.5 million for each mother and was several million for each child.

Sequencing was done on a sample of blood. The clonotype originates from a girl aged 2 to 9 in good health. The gene calls are TRBV6-5 and TRBJ1-2, with 8 bases lining up with TRBD1. This CDR3 reads CASSRTGGTKGYTF. In DNA, the CDR3 is TGTGCCAGCAGTCGTACAGGGGGGACTAAGGGCTACACCTTC.